This T cell receptor (beta chain) was documented in a study of CD8+ T cells in alopecia areata. Across the study: A regimen of oral tofacitinib, 5 to 10 mg twice daily, was given to treated patients.

cDNA reverse transcribed from extracted RNA served as the sequencing template. Some clones are missing from TCRdb's copy, which holds only in-frame ones; the method was immunoSEQ multiplex PCR. The table has 150,000 to 200,000 clones, about 54% seen once. Study-wide results and limits: Alopecia totalis/universalis scalp especially showed more expanded CD8+ clones than normal scalp. Scalp clonality and expanded CD8+ clones among the top 100 were significantly decreased by tofacitinib.

As to treatment: oral pan-JAK inhibitor, 5-10 mg twice daily. Samples from alopecia areata patients were lesional scalp punch biopsies and peripheral blood. This clone was found a few times. The antigen is not known. The receptor's source is a human donor with alopecia areata. Source: CD4+ T cells sorted from blood, taken between weeks 55 and 65, from a patient treated with tofacitinib.

Written as DNA, the CDR3 is TGTGCCAGTAGTATTAGGGGACAGGGGGCGAACCGGCCGCAGAATACGCAGTATTTT. Translating gives CASSIRGQGANRPQNTQYF. J is TRBJ2-3 and V is TRBV19, with TRBD1 matching over 12 bases. The CDR3 runs to 19 residues. Germline-derived CDR1 and CDR2 are LNHDA and SQIVND (reference sequence). With 3 bases clipped from V and 7 bases from J, the junction kept 17 bases outside the gene matches.